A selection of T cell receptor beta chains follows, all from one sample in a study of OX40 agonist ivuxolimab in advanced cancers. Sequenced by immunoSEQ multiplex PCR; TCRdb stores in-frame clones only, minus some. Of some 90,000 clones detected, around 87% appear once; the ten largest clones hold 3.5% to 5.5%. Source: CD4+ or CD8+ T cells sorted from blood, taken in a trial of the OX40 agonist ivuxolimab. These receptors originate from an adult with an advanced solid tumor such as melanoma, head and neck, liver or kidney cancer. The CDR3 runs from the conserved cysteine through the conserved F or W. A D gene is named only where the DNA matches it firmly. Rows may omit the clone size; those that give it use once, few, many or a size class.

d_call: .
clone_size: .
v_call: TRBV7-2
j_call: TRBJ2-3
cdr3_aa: CASSLWRARADTQYF
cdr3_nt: TGTGCCAGCAGCTTATGGCGGGCCCGGGCAGATACGCAGTATTTT

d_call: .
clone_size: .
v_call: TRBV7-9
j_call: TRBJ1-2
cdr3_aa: CASSDRAPIGYTF
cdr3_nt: TGTGCCAGCAGTGACCGGGCCCCCATTGGCTACACCTTC

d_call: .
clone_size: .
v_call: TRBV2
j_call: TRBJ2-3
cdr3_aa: CASSRDSTDTQYF
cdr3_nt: TGTGCCAGCAGTCGGGACAGCACAGATACGCAGTATTTT

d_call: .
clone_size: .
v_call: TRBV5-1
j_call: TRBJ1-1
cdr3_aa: CASSFRNTEAFF
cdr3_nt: TGCGCCAGCAGCTTTAGAAACACTGAAGCTTTCTTT

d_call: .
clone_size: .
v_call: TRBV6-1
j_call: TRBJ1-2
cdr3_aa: CASSELDAAGGYTF
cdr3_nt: TGTGCCAGCAGTGAACTTGACGCGGCGGGTGGCTACACCTTC

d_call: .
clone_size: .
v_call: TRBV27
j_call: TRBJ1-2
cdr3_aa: CASSHGLDYGYTF
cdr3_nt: TGTGCCAGCAGTCATGGACTTGACTATGGCTACACCTTC

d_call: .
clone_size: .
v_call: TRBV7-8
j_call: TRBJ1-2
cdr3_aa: CASSLTDYGYTF
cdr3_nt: TGTGCCAGCAGCTTGACGGACTATGGCTACACCTTC

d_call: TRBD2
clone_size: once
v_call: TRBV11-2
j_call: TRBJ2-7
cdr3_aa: CASSLDYGTTYEQYF
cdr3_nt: TGTGCCAGCAGCTTAGATTACGGGACTACGTACGAGCAGTACTTC

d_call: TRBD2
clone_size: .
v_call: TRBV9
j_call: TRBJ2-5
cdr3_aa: CASSVVGGARETQYF
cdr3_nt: TGTGCCAGCAGCGTAGTCGGGGGGGCAAGAGAGACCCAGTACTTC

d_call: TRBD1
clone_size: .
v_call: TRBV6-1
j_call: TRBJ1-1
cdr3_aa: CAGRQGISEAFF
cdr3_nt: TGTGCCGGGCGACAGGGGATTTCTGAAGCTTTCTTT

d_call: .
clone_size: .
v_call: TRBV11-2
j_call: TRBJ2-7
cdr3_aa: CASSSNYEQYF
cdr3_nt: TGTGCCAGCAGCTCAAACTACGAGCAGTACTTC

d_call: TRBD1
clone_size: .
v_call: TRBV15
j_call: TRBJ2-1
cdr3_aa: CATSRDRTGYNEQFF
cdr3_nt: TGTGCCACCAGCAGAGATCGGACAGGTTACAATGAGCAGTTCTTC

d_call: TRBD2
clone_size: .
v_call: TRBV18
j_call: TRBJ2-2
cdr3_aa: CASSGLEGITGELFF
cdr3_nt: TGTGCCAGCTCAGGACTAGAGGGTATCACCGGGGAGCTGTTTTTT

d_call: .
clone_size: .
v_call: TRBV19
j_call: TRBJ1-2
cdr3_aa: CASSIEEAGALGYTF
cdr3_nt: TGTGCCAGTAGTATTGAAGAGGCGGGGGCGCTTGGCTACACCTTC

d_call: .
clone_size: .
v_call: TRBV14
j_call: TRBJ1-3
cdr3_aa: CASSQGIIQGNTIYF
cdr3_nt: TGTGCCAGCAGCCAAGGAATCATCCAAGGAAACACCATATATTTT

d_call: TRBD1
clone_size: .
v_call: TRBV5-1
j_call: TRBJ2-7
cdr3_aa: CASSFTGQGAREQYF
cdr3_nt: TGCGCCAGCAGCTTTACGGGACAGGGGGCGCGGGAGCAGTACTTC

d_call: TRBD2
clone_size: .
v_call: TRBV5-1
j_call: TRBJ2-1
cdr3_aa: CASSVTSGSNEQFF
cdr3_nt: TGCGCCAGCAGCGTGACTAGCGGGAGCAATGAGCAGTTCTTC

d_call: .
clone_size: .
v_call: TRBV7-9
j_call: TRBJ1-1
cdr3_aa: CASSFIMNPGSTEAFF
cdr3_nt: TGTGCCAGCAGCTTTATAATGAACCCAGGGAGCACTGAAGCTTTCTTT

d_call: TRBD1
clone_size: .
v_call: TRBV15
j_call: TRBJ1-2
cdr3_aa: CATSLGATGGYGYTF
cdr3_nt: TGTGCCACCAGCCTTGGGGCGACAGGGGGCTATGGCTACACCTTC

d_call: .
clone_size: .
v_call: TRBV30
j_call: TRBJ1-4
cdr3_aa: CAWSVYRSRYNEKLFF
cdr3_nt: TGTGCCTGGAGTGTATATAGGTCGCGGTACAATGAAAAGCTGTTTTTT

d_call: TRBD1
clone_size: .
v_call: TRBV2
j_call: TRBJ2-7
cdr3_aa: CAAHTPDRGYEQYF
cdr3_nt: TGTGCCGCACATACACCAGACAGGGGCTACGAGCAGTACTTC

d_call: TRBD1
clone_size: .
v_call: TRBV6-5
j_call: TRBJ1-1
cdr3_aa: CASSSQGGTEAFF
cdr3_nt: TGTGCCAGCAGCTCCCAGGGGGGCACTGAAGCTTTCTTT

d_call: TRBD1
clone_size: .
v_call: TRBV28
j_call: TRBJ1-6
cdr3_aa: CASSSGQNNSPLHF
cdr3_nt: TGTGCCAGCAGCTCGGGACAGAATAATTCACCCCTCCACTTT

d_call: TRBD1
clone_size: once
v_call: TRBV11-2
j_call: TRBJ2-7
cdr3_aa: CASSSRDRGIYEQYF
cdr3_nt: TGTGCCAGCAGCTCCCGGGACAGGGGGATCTACGAGCAGTACTTC

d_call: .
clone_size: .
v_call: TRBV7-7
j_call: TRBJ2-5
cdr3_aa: CASSSGPDRETQYF
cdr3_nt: TGTGCTAGCAGCTCTGGGCCGGATCGGGAGACCCAGTACTTC

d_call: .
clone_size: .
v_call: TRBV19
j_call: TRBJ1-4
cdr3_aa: CASSISEEKLFF
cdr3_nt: TGTGCCAGTAGTATCTCCGAAGAAAAACTGTTTTTT

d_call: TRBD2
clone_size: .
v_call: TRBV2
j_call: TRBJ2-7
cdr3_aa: CASRGTSGRFYEQYF
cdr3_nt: TGTGCCAGCAGGGGGACTAGCGGGAGGTTTTACGAGCAGTACTTC